This TCR beta chain was obtained from a study of OX40 agonist ivuxolimab in advanced cancers. General study findings and limits: It was also the case that some nonresponders had low normalized T-cell clonal expansion.

Produced via immunoSEQ multiplex PCR; TCRdb's table is partial and in-frame only. The table shows 65,000 to 100,000 clones, with approximately 91% occurring only once. This clone was counted once. Antigen: not known. The CDR3 consists of 15 residues. CDR1 is SGHRS, CDR2 YFSETQ, per germline. J was trimmed by 9 bases and V by 0 bases; bases with no gene match: 3. The sequence came from an adult with an advanced solid tumor such as melanoma, head and neck, liver or kidney cancer. Sequences were derived from CD4+ or CD8+ T cells sorted from blood, sampled in a trial of the OX40 agonist ivuxolimab. J is TRBJ1-6 and V is TRBV5-1; 10 nucleotides match TRBD1. CDR3 in amino acids: CASSLAGTGVSPLHF. CDR3 bases: TGCGCCAGCAGCTTGGCCGGGACAGGGGTTTCACCCCTCCACTTT.